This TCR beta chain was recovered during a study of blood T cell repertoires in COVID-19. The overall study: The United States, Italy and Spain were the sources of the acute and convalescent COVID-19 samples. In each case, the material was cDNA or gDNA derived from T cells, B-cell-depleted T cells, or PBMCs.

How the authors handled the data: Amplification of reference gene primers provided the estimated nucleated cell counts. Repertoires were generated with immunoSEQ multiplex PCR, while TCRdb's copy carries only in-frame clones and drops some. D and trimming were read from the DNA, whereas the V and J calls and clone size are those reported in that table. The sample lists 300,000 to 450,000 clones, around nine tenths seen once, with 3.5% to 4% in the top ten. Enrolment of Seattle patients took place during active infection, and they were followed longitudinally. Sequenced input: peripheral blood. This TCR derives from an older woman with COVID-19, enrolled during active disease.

The CDR3 DNA reads TGTGCCAGTAGTATAGCCCCCCGCAGGACTAGCGGGGGGCGGTTGAGCGAGCAGTACTTC. Amino acids: CASSIAPRRTSGGRLSEQYF. The V call is TRBV19, the J call TRBJ2-7; 14 bases are shared with TRBD2. CDR3 length: 20 amino acids. Germline V CDR1 and CDR2: LNHDA, SQIVND (reference sequence). J was trimmed by 6 bases and V by 1 base; bases with no gene match: 17. Full variable domain (remainder filled in from reference TRBV19 and TRBJ2-7): DGGITQSPKYLFRKEGQNVTLSCEQNLNHDAMYWYRQDPGQGLRLIYYSQIVNDFQKGDIAEGYSVSREKKESFPLTVTSAQKNPTAFYLCASSIAPRRTSGGRLSEQYFGPGTRLTVT.